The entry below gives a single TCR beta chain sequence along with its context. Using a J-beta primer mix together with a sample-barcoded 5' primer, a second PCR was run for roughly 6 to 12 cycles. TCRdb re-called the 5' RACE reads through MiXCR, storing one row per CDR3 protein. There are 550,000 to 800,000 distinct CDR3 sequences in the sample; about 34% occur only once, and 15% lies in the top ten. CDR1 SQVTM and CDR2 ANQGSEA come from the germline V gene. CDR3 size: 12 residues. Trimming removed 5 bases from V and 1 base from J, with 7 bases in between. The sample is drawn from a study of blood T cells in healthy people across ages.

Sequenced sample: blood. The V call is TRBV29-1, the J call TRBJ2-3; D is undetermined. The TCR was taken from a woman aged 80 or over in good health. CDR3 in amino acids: CSVIPGTDTQYF. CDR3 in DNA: TGCAGCGTTATCCCAGGCACAGATACGCAGTATTTT.